Following are 17 T cell receptor beta chains from one sample sequenced in a study of blood T cell repertoires in COVID-19. The table came from immunoSEQ multiplex PCR; TCRdb's copy has only in-frame clones and leaves some out. The sample lists 55,000 to 80,000 clones, about 81% seen once, with 9.2% in the top ten. The specimen sequenced was peripheral blood. These receptor sequences come from a human donor in a cohort sampled during active COVID-19.

This clone was picked up one time. The gene calls are TRBV14 and TRBJ2-7; 9 nucleotides agree with TRBD2. CDR1 and CDR2 (germline): SGHDN, FVKESK. V lost 3 bases to trimming and J lost 3 bases; unmatched junction nucleotides: 9. The CDR3 consists of 16 residues. The CDR3: CASSHPGAGGYYEQYF. In nucleotides, the CDR3 is TGTGCCAGCAGCCACCCTGGAGCGGGAGGCTACTACGAGCAGTACTTC.

Comment on this clone: At one end, the junction sequence differs from germline, possibly due to a read error. The V and J genes are TRBV6-1 and TRBJ1-6; a weak D match, TRBD1 (5 bases). Germline assignment: CDR1 MNHNS and CDR2 SASEGT. CDR3 length: 16 amino acids. The CDR3 DNA is TGTGCCAGCAGGGAAGGGTGGCAGGGAGGGAATTCACCCCTCCACTTT. The encoded protein is CASREGWQGGNSPLHF.

The V call is TRBV12-3 or TRBV12-4, the J call TRBJ1-2; weak D call: TRBD1 (5 bases). V lost 0 bases and J 3 bases, leaving 5 bases between the germline ends. This CDR3 comprises 13 residues. DNA for the CDR3: TGTGCCAGCAGTTTAGCAGGGGACTATGGCTACACCTTC. This sequence encodes CASSLAGDYGYTF.

The chain is built from TRBV18 and TRBJ1-1; 9 nucleotides align to TRBD1. V trimming: 6 bases; J trimming: 3 bases; junction bases outside the gene matches: 2. The CDR3 is made up of 13 amino acids. Germline V gene lookup returns CDR1 KGHSH and CDR2 LQKENI. CDR3 loop: CASSRQGDTEAFF. Written as DNA, the CDR3 is TGTGCCAGCTCCCGACAGGGGGACACTGAAGCTTTCTTT.

The chain couples TRBV2 to TRBJ2-5; D is possibly TRBD1 (5 bases). The CDR3 totals 13 residues. CDR1 and CDR2 (germline): SNHLY, FYNNEI. Between the trimmed V and J ends, which lost 6 bases and 3 bases, there was a span of 11 bases. The CDR3 loop reads CASRLDTEETQYF. The DNA for the CDR3 is TGTGCCAGCAGACTGGACACAGAAGAGACCCAGTACTTC.

This clone showed up just once. V is TRBV4-2 and J is TRBJ2-5; 8 bases are shared with TRBD2. Germline V lookup: CDR1 LGHNA, CDR2 YNFKEQ. V lost 2 bases to trimming and J lost 5 bases; unmatched junction nucleotides: 10. The CDR3 has 16 amino acids. The CDR3 nucleotides are TGTGCCAGCAGCCAACACGGGAGTGGCGGGGGGGAGACCCAGTACTTC. Protein product: CASSQHGSGGGETQYF.

The CDR3 region has the DNA TGTGCCAGCAGTTCCGGGGGGTTAGGAAACACTGAAGCTTTCTTT. Translated, it gives CASSSGGLGNTEAFF. The gene calls are TRBV2 and TRBJ1-1; D perhaps matches TRBD1 (5 bases). The length of the CDR3 is 15 residues. With 5 bases removed from V and 2 bases from J, the gap between germline ends came to 15 bases. The germline CDR1 and CDR2 sequences are SNHLY and FYNNEI.

V gene TRBV28 combines with J gene TRBJ1-4, with 7 bases that match TRBD1. Germline trimming cut 5 bases from V and 2 bases from J; bases unmatched to any gene: 8. CDR3 length equals 16 residues. Germline CDR1 and CDR2: MDHEN and SYDVKM. The CDR3 nucleotides are TGTGCCAGCAGTCCGACAGGGTTTAGGACTAATGAAAAACTGTTTTTT. Amino acids: CASSPTGFRTNEKLFF.

V is TRBV7-2 and J is TRBJ2-3, with D tentatively TRBD1 (5 bases). V was clipped by 3 bases and J by 4 bases, with 8 bases between them. The CDR3 spans 13 residues. Germline CDR1 and CDR2: SGHTA and FQGNSA. The CDR3 DNA reads as TGTGCCAGCAGCTTGGACAAGGCAGATACGCAGTATTTT. Translated: CASSLDKADTQYF.

This clone qualifies as medium-sized. The J gene is TRBJ2-5, the V gene TRBV4-1, with 8 bases identical to TRBD2. Unmatched junction bases numbered 6, after V lost 2 bases and J lost 1 base. The CDR3 is 16 amino acids. The V gene's germline CDR1 is MGHRA and CDR2 YSYEKL. CDR3 DNA: TGCGCCAGCAGCCAACGGGGCGGGAGGACCCAAGAGACCCAGTACTTC. Translation gives CASSQRGGRTQETQYF.

This clone was seen once. V is TRBV9 and J is TRBJ2-5; 8 nucleotides match TRBD2. The V segment lost 3 bases and the J segment 1 base; nucleotides outside the gene matches: 5. The CDR3 contains 15 residues. From germline, CDR1 is SGDLS and CDR2 YYNGEE. DNA of the CDR3: TGTGCCAGCAGCGCCCTAGCGGGTGCCCAAGAGACCCAGTACTTC. It encodes CASSALAGAQETQYF. Full variable domain (missing parts from reference TRBV9 and TRBJ2-5): DSGVTQTPKHLITATGQRVTLRCSPRSGDLSVYWYQQSLDQGLQFLIQYYNGEERAKGNILERFSAQQFPDLHSELNLSSLELGDSALYFCASSALAGAQETQYFGPGTRLLVL.

The rearrangement links TRBV10-2 to TRBJ1-2, with no clear D. The V gene's germline CDR1 is WSHSY and CDR2 SAAADI. The CDR3 extends over 12 amino acids. The germline V and J ends were trimmed by 8 bases and 8 bases, with 15 bases remaining between them. The CDR3 coding sequence is TGCGCCAGCTTGGAGAATAATCTGGGCTACACCTTC. Translating gives CASLENNLGYTF.

The rearrangement joins TRBV4-3 to TRBJ2-1, with TRBD2 matching 8 bases. This CDR3 region has 14 residues. CDR1 and CDR2 (germline): LGHNA, YSLEER. The ends lost 2 bases at V and 8 bases at J; junction bases unmatched: 5. CDR3 amino acids: CASSQYRGGDEQFF. The CDR3 DNA reads TGCGCCAGCAGCCAATACCGGGGGGGGGATGAGCAGTTCTTC.

V usage is TRBV30 and J usage is TRBJ1-6, with D perhaps matching TRBD1 (6 bases). The V end was cut by 5 bases, the J end by 11 bases, with 25 bases between. This CDR3 spans 16 amino acids. Germline loops: CDR1 GTSNPN, CDR2 SVGIG (reference sequence). The CDR3 loop reads CAWGNTPRTAGTPLHF. CDR3 DNA sequence: TGTGCCTGGGGAAATACACCCAGGACAGCAGGGACACCCCTCCACTTT.

This sequence joins TRBV2 and TRBJ1-2; TRBD1 aligns across 8 bases. V lost 6 bases to trimming and J lost 6 bases; unmatched junction nucleotides: 6. CDR3 length equals 13 residues. Germline CDR1 SNHLY, CDR2 FYNNEI. The CDR3 DNA is TGTGCCAGCAGAGACGACAGGGGTAATGGCTACACCTTC. Residues: CASRDDRGNGYTF.

In its sample, this clone was seen a few times. The V and J genes are TRBV28 and TRBJ2-4; a weak D match, TRBD1 (8 bases). The germline CDR1 and CDR2 sequences are MDHEN and SYDVKM. This CDR3 spans 15 amino acids. V was pared by 7 bases and J by 8 bases, with 21 bases between. CDR3: CASNPSGGGSDIQYF. The CDR3 coding sequence is TGTGCCAGCAACCCGTCAGGGGGCGGGAGCGACATTCAGTACTTC.

V and J are TRBV10-2 and TRBJ2-1; 9 nucleotides line up with TRBD2. This CDR3 contains 16 residues. Germline lookup yields CDR1 WSHSY and CDR2 SAAADI. Unmatched junction bases numbered 1, after V lost 1 base and J lost 0 bases. The CDR3 sequence: CASSEWGLASYNEQFF. CDR3 coding DNA: TGCGCCAGCAGTGAGTGGGGACTAGCCTCCTACAATGAGCAGTTCTTC.